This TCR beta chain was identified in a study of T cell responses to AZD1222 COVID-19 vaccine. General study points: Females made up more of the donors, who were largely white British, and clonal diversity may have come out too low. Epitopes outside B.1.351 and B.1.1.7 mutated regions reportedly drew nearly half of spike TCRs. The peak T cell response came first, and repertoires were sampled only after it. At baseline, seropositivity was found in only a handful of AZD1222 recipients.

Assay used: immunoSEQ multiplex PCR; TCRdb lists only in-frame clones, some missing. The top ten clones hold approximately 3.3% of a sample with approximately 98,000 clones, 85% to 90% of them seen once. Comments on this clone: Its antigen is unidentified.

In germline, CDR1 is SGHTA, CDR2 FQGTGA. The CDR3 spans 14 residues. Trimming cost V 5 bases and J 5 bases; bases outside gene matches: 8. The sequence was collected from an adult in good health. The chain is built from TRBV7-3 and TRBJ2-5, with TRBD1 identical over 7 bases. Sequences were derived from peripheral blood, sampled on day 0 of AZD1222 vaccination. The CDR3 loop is CASSPRGGSETQYF. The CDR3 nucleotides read TGTGCCAGCAGCCCTAGAGGGGGCTCGGAGACCCAGTACTTC.